The subject of this entry is one T cell receptor beta chain. The data were obtained in a study of blood T cell repertoires in COVID-19. Study-level information: COVID-19 samples, acute and convalescent, were from the United States, Italy and Spain.

Trimming cost V 1 base and J 2 bases, with 11 bases left between them. The CDR3 has 15 amino acids. Germline V gene data show CDR1 as SGHAT and CDR2 as FQNNGV. The repertoire was sequenced with immunoSEQ multiplex PCR; TCRdb's copy has only in-frame clones and lacks some. This sample yields some 44,000 clones, of which 92% are seen a single time; 8% to 9.5% belongs to the top ten. The clonotype was recovered from a man between 45 and 60 years old with active COVID-19. The sequencing input was peripheral blood. The gene calls are TRBV11-2 and TRBJ1-2, with D hard to call. The CDR3 is CASSLGIDTNYGYTF. The CDR3 DNA follows: TGTGCCAGCAGCTTAGGTATAGACACCAACTATGGCTACACCTTC.